Following are 26 T cell receptor beta chains from one sample sequenced in a study of shared clonotypes between healthy human individuals (TCRdb year 2020). Receptor libraries were prepared by the immunoSEQ multiplex PCR assay. This is the immuneACCESS table as TCRdb keeps it, with only in-frame sequences that have V and J called. A part of the clones is gone; compared with another copy, unresolved V genes explain less than half, and the rest is unexplained. The sample includes about 1 million clones, with roughly 80% observed a single time. The ten top clones hold around 1.5% of the sample. The sequencing sample was made of memory CD4+ T cells sorted from blood. The sample's cell subset or site label, decoded: CD45RA-negative fraction. The source of these receptors is a man aged 18-30 years in good health.

J is TRBJ2-5 and V is TRBV18; D remains ambiguous. The germline gives CDR1 KGHSH, CDR2 LQKENI. This CDR3 has 14 residues. Trimming stripped 0 bases from V and 4 bases from J, with 9 bases between. CDR3 sequence: CASSPPFGGETQYF. CDR3 sequence (DNA): TGTGCCAGCTCACCACCGTTCGGTGGAGAGACCCAGTACTTC.

V and J are TRBV7-6 and TRBJ2-1; 11 bases line up with TRBD2. Trimming took 1 base from V and 2 from J; bases not matched to a gene: 1. The CDR3 is 16 residues long. Germline V gene sequence: CDR1 SGHVS, CDR2 FNYEAQ. CDR3 DNA sequence: TGTGCCAGCAGCTTAGTAGCGGGGGGGCCCTACAATGAGCAGTTCTTC. Translating it yields CASSLVAGGPYNEQFF.

The chain joins TRBV20-1 to TRBJ1-5; possibly TRBD1 for D (5 bases). The CDR3 consists of 11 residues. CDR1 and CDR2 (germline): DFQATT, SNEGSKA (reference sequence). Trimming took 2 bases from V and 10 from J, leaving 9 bases between them. The CDR3 here is CSARSGTPQHF. The DNA of the CDR3 is TGCAGTGCTAGATCCGGGACCCCCCAGCATTTT.

The chain has TRBV6-5 and TRBJ1-6, with D unclear. V shed 5 bases and J shed 5 bases, with 13 bases lying between them. Germline lookup yields CDR1 MNHEY and CDR2 SVGAGI. The CDR3 runs to 15 residues. The CDR3 loop reads CASSVKGQNNSPLHF. The CDR3 DNA reads as TGTGCCAGCAGTGTTAAGGGCCAAAATAATTCACCCCTCCACTTT.

The CDR3 is CASSPGQGANQPQHF. The CDR3 nucleotides read TGTGCCAGCAGCCCCGGACAGGGGGCGAATCAGCCCCAGCATTTT. V usage is TRBV5-4 and J usage is TRBJ1-5, with 11 bases fitting TRBD1. V shed 4 bases, J shed 4 bases, and the junction held 4 bases outside the gene matches. The CDR3 is 15 residues long. Germline loops: CDR1 SGHNT, CDR2 YYREEE (reference sequence).

The V gene is TRBV29-1, the J gene TRBJ2-3; 8 bases agree with TRBD2. CDR1 SQVTM and CDR2 ANQGSEA come from the germline V gene. V was pared by 5 bases and J by 6 bases, with 16 bases of the junction left unmatched. The CDR3 runs 16 residues. The CDR3 region has the DNA TGCAGCGTTTACACGAGGGAGCGGGGGAACAGTGATACGCAGTATTTT. It specifies CSVYTRERGNSDTQYF.

Regarding this clone: Additional DNA sequences in this sample encode the identical CDR3. The CDR3 bases are TGTGCCAGCAGCGCGAATTACAATGAGCAGTTCTTC. Residues: CASSANYNEQFF. The chain is built from TRBV9 and TRBJ2-1; no reliable D call. The CDR3 extends over 12 amino acids. CDR1 SGDLS and CDR2 YYNGEE come from the germline V gene. Deletions cut 3 bases from V and 4 bases from J, with 5 bases between. The full variable domain, with the rest looked up from reference TRBV9 and TRBJ2-1, is DSGVTQTPKHLITATGQRVTLRCSPRSGDLSVYWYQQSLDQGLQFLIQYYNGEERAKGNILERFSAQQFPDLHSELNLSSLELGDSALYFCASSANYNEQFFGPGTRLTVL.

This chain joins TRBV5-1 and TRBJ2-6; D might be TRBD2 (5 bases). CDR1 SGHRS and CDR2 YFSETQ come from the germline V gene. The CDR3 length is 16 residues. V lost 2 bases to trimming and J lost 0 bases, with 9 bases between them. The CDR3 bases are TGCGCCAGCAGCTTCTCTAGCTCCTCTGGGGCCAACGTCCTGACTTTC. Its protein is CASSFSSSSGANVLTF.

The chain links TRBV5-1 to TRBJ2-2, with D possibly being TRBD2 (5 bases). The CDR3 has 14 residues. Germline CDR1 is SGHRS and CDR2 is YFSETQ. V gave up 4 bases and J gave up 1 base, with 8 bases separating them. DNA for the CDR3: TGCGCCAGCAGCACCGGACTGAACACCGGGGAGCTGTTTTTT. Encoded protein: CASSTGLNTGELFF. The full variable domain, with the rest looked up from reference TRBV5-1 and TRBJ2-2, is KAGVTQTPRYLIKTRGQQVTLSCSPISGHRSVSWYQQTPGQGLQFLFEYFSETQRNKGNFPGRFSGRQFSNSRSEMNVSTLELGDSALYLCASSTGLNTGELFFGEGSRLTVL.

V usage is TRBV2 and J usage is TRBJ2-2, with 10 bases fitting TRBD2. Germline lookup yields CDR1 SNHLY and CDR2 FYNNEI. The CDR3 loop spans 15 amino acids. V dropped 4 bases and J dropped 8; count of bases not matched to a gene: 7. For the CDR3, the DNA is TGTGCCAGCAGTGTGCTAGCGGGGGACCCTGGGGAGCTGTTTTTT. Translation: CASSVLAGDPGELFF.

The chain combines TRBV6-1 with TRBJ1-3; D uncertain. Trimming removed 2 bases from V and 2 bases from J, with 10 bases in between. Per the germline V gene, CDR1 is MNHNS and CDR2 is SASEGT. The CDR3 spans 15 residues. The CDR3 DNA follows: TGTGCCAGCAGTGAAAGAGTGGATCCTGGAAACACCATATATTTT. Translated: CASSERVDPGNTIYF.

The chain carries TRBV11-2 and TRBJ1-1; D gene ambiguous. The CDR3 is 14 amino acids. The germline V and J ends were trimmed by 5 bases and 6 bases, with 16 bases remaining between them. Per germline, CDR1 SGHAT and CDR2 FQNNGV. The CDR3 nucleotides are TGTGCCAGCAGCCCGCAGGCCCGCGGCTCTGAAGCTTTCTTT. Amino acids: CASSPQARGSEAFF.

This chain connects TRBV18 to TRBJ2-1; 11 bases fit TRBD2. Trimming at V came to 2 bases and at J to 2 bases, leaving 20 bases not matched to a gene. CDR3 length: 22 amino acids. Germline V gene lookup returns CDR1 KGHSH and CDR2 LQKENI. CDR3 loop: CASSPILYPRLAGGLAYNEQFF. CDR3 sequence (DNA): TGTGCCAGCTCACCAATTTTATACCCGAGGCTAGCGGGAGGCCTTGCCTACAATGAGCAGTTCTTC. The full variable domain, its missing parts supplied by reference TRBV18 and TRBJ2-1, is NAGVMQNPRHLVRRRGQEARLRCSPMKGHSHVYWYRQLPEEGLKFMVYLQKENIIDESGMPKERFSAEFPKEGPSILRIQQVVRGDSAAYFCASSPILYPRLAGGLAYNEQFFGPGTRLTVL.

The sample holds a few counts of this clone. The germline gene is not matched at one end of the junction; a read error may be the cause. The chain recombines TRBV7-7 with TRBJ2-2; D is uncertain. CDR3 length equals 15 residues. Germline CDR1 and CDR2: SSHAT and FNYEAQ (reference sequence). The CDR3 DNA is TGTGCTAGCAGCCCTCAGACCGGGTCGGGCGGGGAGCTGTTTTTT. Translating gives CASSPQTGSGGELFF.

Details on this clone: The sample has other DNA sequences that encode this CDR3 too. The gene calls are TRBV7-2 and TRBJ1-1, with a weak D call TRBD1 (6 bases). V dropped 3 bases and J dropped 5 bases, with 13 bases sitting between them. The CDR3 loop spans 14 amino acids. Per the germline V gene, CDR1 is SGHTA and CDR2 is FQGNSA. The CDR3 sequence is CASSLRGQGTEAFF. CDR3 DNA: TGTGCCAGCAGCTTGCGGGGGCAGGGGACTGAAGCTTTCTTT.

The chain combines TRBV7-2 with TRBJ1-6; D not certain. Trimming stripped 5 bases from V and 9 bases from J, with 11 bases between. CDR1 is SGHTA, CDR2 FQGNSA, per germline. The CDR3 is 13 residues long. Written as DNA, the CDR3 is TGTGCCAGCAGCCCACGCGGGTTTTCACCCCTCCACTTT. It is translated as CASSPRGFSPLHF.

Of note for this clone: A far bigger clonotype differs at one base, so this is likely a read error. The J gene is TRBJ1-5, the V gene TRBV7-9, with 8 bases fitting TRBD1. V shed 8 bases, J shed 6 bases, and the junction held 9 bases outside the gene matches. CDR1 is SEHNR, CDR2 FQNEAQ, per germline (reference sequence). CDR3 size: 14 residues. The CDR3 protein is CASGSDRVGQPQHF. In DNA form, the CDR3 reads TGTGCCAGCGGCTCGGACAGGGTGGGTCAGCCCCAGCATTTT.

This clone was seen just once. V usage is TRBV19 and J usage is TRBJ1-5; D gene unclear. Per the germline V gene, CDR1 is LNHDA and CDR2 is SQIVND (reference sequence). The V end was cut by 4 bases, the J end by 0 bases, with 13 bases between. This CDR3 contains 16 residues. CDR3 sequence reads: CASSTFGRVSNQPQHF. CDR3 nucleotides: TGTGCCAGTAGTACCTTCGGGAGGGTTAGCAATCAGCCCCAGCATTTT.

About this clone: This may arise from a read error, as a much more abundant clone is one base away. The chain employs TRBV5-6 and TRBJ2-1, with TRBD2 identical over 8 bases. V lost 4 bases and J lost 4; bases outside the gene matches: 4. The CDR3 sequence is 14 residues long. Per germline, CDR1 SGHDT and CDR2 YYEEEE. This chain's CDR3 is CASSGLAGYNEQFF. DNA of the CDR3: TGTGCCAGCAGCGGATTAGCGGGGTACAATGAGCAGTTCTTC.

This clone appeared a single time. CDR3 amino acids: CASSQTGLAGVLDTQYF. DNA of the CDR3: TGCGCCAGCAGCCAGACGGGACTAGCGGGAGTGTTGGATACGCAGTATTTT. The chain combines TRBV4-3 with TRBJ2-3, with 14 nucleotides matching TRBD2. With V trimmed by 3 bases and J by 6 bases, 8 bases remained unmatched. The CDR3 length is 17 residues. CDR1 is LGHNA and CDR2 is YSLEER in the germline V gene.

V and J are TRBV7-2 and TRBJ2-2; no definite D call. Germline CDR1 and CDR2: SGHTA and FQGNSA. This CDR3 is 15 amino acids long. V lost 1 base, J lost 6 bases, and 12 bases lay in between. The CDR3 DNA is TGTGCCAGCAGCTTAGGTGCAGGAGTTCCCGGGGAGCTGTTTTTT. This gives the protein CASSLGAGVPGELFF. Variable domain in full (rest from reference TRBV7-2 and TRBJ2-2): GAGVSQSPSNKVTEKGKDVELRCDPISGHTALYWYRQSLGQGLEFLIYFQGNSAPDKSGLPSDRFSAERTGGSVSTLTIQRTQQEDSAVYLCASSLGAGVPGELFFGEGSRLTVL.

This sequence joins TRBV28 and TRBJ1-6; no clear D. Germline CDR1 MDHEN, CDR2 SYDVKM. This CDR3 is 19 amino acids long. Trimming stripped 7 bases from V and 0 bases from J, with 22 bases between. The CDR3 coding sequence is TGTGCCAGCATTCCCAACACGGGCGCCCGCCCCTCCTATAATTCACCCCTCCACTTT. It is translated as CASIPNTGARPSYNSPLHF.

This clone was seen many times. Other DNA sequences within the sample encode an identical CDR3. The V and J genes are TRBV5-1 and TRBJ2-5, with TRBD1 matching 8 bases. V shed 3 bases and J 2 bases; nucleotides not matched to a gene: 3. This CDR3 is built from 14 residues. Germline CDR1 and CDR2: SGHRS and YFSETQ. CDR3 in DNA: TGCGCCAGCAGCTCCACAGGGGGACAAGAGACCCAGTACTTC. Amino acids: CASSSTGGQETQYF.

The V and J genes are TRBV27 and TRBJ2-5; no definite D call. In germline, CDR1 is MNHEY, CDR2 SMNVEV (reference sequence). This CDR3 has 14 amino acids. The V end lost 5 bases, the J end lost 2 bases, and 12 bases lay between the germline ends. The CDR3 loop reads CASSPSDIQETQYF. CDR3 coding DNA: TGTGCCAGCAGTCCCAGCGACATTCAAGAGACCCAGTACTTC.

This rearrangement joins TRBV6-6 to TRBJ1-2; TRBD1 matches at 11 bases. V shed 6 bases, J shed 4 bases, and the junction held 1 base outside the gene matches. The CDR3 is made up of 13 amino acids. Looked up from germline, CDR1 is MNHNY and CDR2 is SVGAGI (reference sequence). This CDR3 is CASRGQGGYGYTF. As DNA, the CDR3 is TGTGCCAGCAGGGGACAGGGGGGCTATGGCTACACCTTC.

The chain uses TRBV19 and TRBJ2-7, with TRBD1 matching 7 bases. Trimming at V came to 5 bases and at J to 0 bases, leaving 7 bases not matched to a gene. Per the germline V gene, CDR1 is LNHDA and CDR2 is SQIVND (reference sequence). The CDR3 spans 15 residues. The chain's CDR3 is CASSVTRDSSYEQYF. The CDR3 DNA is TGTGCCAGTAGTGTAACCAGGGACAGCTCCTACGAGCAGTACTTC.